One T cell receptor (beta chain) is described in this entry. This sample was taken from a study of control samples from healthy donors and cancer patients. The protocol was immunoSEQ multiplex PCR, while the TCRdb copy is restricted to in-frame clones and leaves out a portion. In the table there are roughly 95,000 clones, 92% of which are singletons. The receptor's source is a human donor in good health. The donor label of this sample is uncertain. The specimen was blood.

As DNA, the CDR3 is TGTGCCAGCAGCCCAGGGTGGACTGAAGCTTTCTTT. Its protein product is CASSPGWTEAFF. The chain is built from TRBV3-1 (or the pseudogene TRBV3-2) and TRBJ1-1; perhaps TRBD1 as D (5 bases). With 4 bases removed from V and 5 bases from J, the gap between germline ends came to 8 bases. This CDR3 contains 12 residues. CDR1 LGHDT and CDR2 YNNKEL come from the germline V gene (reference sequence).